This T cell receptor beta chain was identified in a study of monozygotic twins with inflammatory bowel disease. General observations from the study: TCRbeta diversity (inverse Simpson) was lower in IBD patients than in healthy co-twins. For IBD, no single strong associated signal or clonotype was supported.

With respect to this clonotype: Its antigen remains unidentified.

Two nested PCRs, run for approximately 17 and 9 cycles, were applied to TCRalpha and TCRbeta cDNA. No DNA is given; TCRdb re-called the 5' RACE reads and lists each CDR3 protein once. This table lists a few hundred thousand distinct CDR3 sequences. Blood samples of roughly 2.5 ml were drawn from every donor. Germline CDR1 is SGHKS and CDR2 is YYEKEE (reference sequence). The CDR3 has 14 residues. Sequenced input: blood. The sequence was obtained from a human donor with ulcerative colitis or Crohn's disease, or a healthy co-twin of an affected twin (not recorded which). The genes are TRBV5-5 and TRBJ1-2; the D call from TCRdb, TRBD1, cannot be confirmed without DNA. The CDR3 protein is CASSFGGSSYGYTF.